This is a list of T cell receptor beta chains from one sample in a study of CD8 T cells in Susac syndrome. TCRdb re-analysed the immunoSEQ multiplex PCR reads in MiXCR, keeping a single row per CDR3 protein. Of roughly 150,000 distinct CDR3 sequences listed, roughly 95% were seen once; the top ten hold 0.08% to 0.095%. The sample comprised CD4+ T cells from PBMCs. The receptors stem from a human donor with multiple sclerosis. CDR3s include the opening cysteine and the closing phenylalanine or tryptophan. The D gene is left open where the match is weak. Some rows have no size entry. The others give once, few or many, or a class for an expanded clone.

CDR3 DNA,CDR3 protein,V gene,D gene,J gene,CDR3 length,clone size
TGTGCCAGCAGCTTAAGCGGGTTTTGGGCCCCGCATGAGCAGTTCTTC,CASSLSGFWAPHEQFF,TRBV11-3,NA,TRBJ2-1,16,NA
TGTGCCAGCAGCCGGGGGACTAGCGGGAGGGGTGAGACCCAGTACTTC,CASSRGTSGRGETQYF,TRBV11-2,TRBD2,TRBJ2-5,16,NA
TGTGCCAGCAGCCCGCCCGCTCGTCACGAGCAGTACTTC,CASSPPARHEQYF,TRBV7-2,NA,TRBJ2-7,13,NA
TGTGCCAGTAGTACGGGGGGGCAAACCTCCTACGAGCAGTACTTC,CASSTGGQTSYEQYF,TRBV19,TRBD2,TRBJ2-7,15,NA
TGTGCCAGCAGGGCGGGCGCAGAGACCCAGTACTTC,CASRAGAETQYF,TRBV11-2,NA,TRBJ2-5,12,few
TGTGCCTGGAGCAAGGGGCTCCACTCTGGAAACACCATATATTTT,CAWSKGLHSGNTIYF,TRBV30,NA,TRBJ1-3,15,NA
TGCAGTGCTAGAGGAAGCGGTTACTACAATGAGCAGTTCTTC,CSARGSGYYNEQFF,TRBV20-1,NA,TRBJ2-1,14,NA
TGTGCCTGGTTTACCGGGACCCGGGTCACTGAAGCTTTCTTT,CAWFTGTRVTEAFF,TRBV30,NA,TRBJ1-1,14,NA
TGTGCCAGTACCTTAGGGGGGGCGCGGGCCAAAAACATTCAGTACTTC,CASTLGGARAKNIQYF,TRBV19,NA,TRBJ2-4,16,NA
TGTGCCAGCAGCTTAGCGGGAGTGGCAGAGACCCAGTACTTC,CASSLAGVAETQYF,TRBV5-4,TRBD2,TRBJ2-5,14,NA
TGTGCCAGCAGTGAAGATTCGAAGGCTCGGACCCAGTACTTC,CASSEDSKARTQYF,TRBV6-1,NA,TRBJ2-5,14,NA
TGTGCCAGCAGCTTACAGGGTATCGAGACCCAGTACTTC,CASSLQGIETQYF,TRBV5-8,NA,TRBJ2-5,13,NA
TGCGCCAGCAGCGGCGGGACGCACACCTACGAGCAGTACTTC,CASSGGTHTYEQYF,TRBV5-1,NA,TRBJ2-7,14,NA
TGTGCCAGCAGTGTTGGGCGGTACAATGAGCAGTTCTTC,CASSVGRYNEQFF,TRBV2,NA,TRBJ2-1,13,NA